Included here is one T cell receptor beta chain sequence, with context. The data derive from a study of blood T cell repertoires in COVID-19. Looking at the study overall: Researchers got acute and convalescent COVID-19 samples from the United States, Italy and Spain.

In the authors' workflow: Reference gene primer amplification yielded estimated nucleated cell counts. Some clones are missing from TCRdb's copy, which holds only in-frame ones; the method was immunoSEQ multiplex PCR. The DNA gave D and trimming, while V, J and clone size come from that table. The sample consists of 150,000 to 200,000 clones, 85% of them appearing once. The V end was cut by 2 bases, the J end by 6 bases, with 13 bases between. The CDR3 runs 14 residues. Germline V gene data show CDR1 as SNHLY and CDR2 as FYNNEI. The rearrangement links TRBV2 to TRBJ1-1, with D hard to call. The sample was peripheral blood. This sequence was found in a human donor with acute or convalescent COVID-19. The donor label of this sample is uncertain. The chain's CDR3 is CASSESTGSAEAFF. The CDR3, as DNA: TGTGCCAGCAGTGAATCTACGGGGAGCGCTGAAGCTTTCTTT.